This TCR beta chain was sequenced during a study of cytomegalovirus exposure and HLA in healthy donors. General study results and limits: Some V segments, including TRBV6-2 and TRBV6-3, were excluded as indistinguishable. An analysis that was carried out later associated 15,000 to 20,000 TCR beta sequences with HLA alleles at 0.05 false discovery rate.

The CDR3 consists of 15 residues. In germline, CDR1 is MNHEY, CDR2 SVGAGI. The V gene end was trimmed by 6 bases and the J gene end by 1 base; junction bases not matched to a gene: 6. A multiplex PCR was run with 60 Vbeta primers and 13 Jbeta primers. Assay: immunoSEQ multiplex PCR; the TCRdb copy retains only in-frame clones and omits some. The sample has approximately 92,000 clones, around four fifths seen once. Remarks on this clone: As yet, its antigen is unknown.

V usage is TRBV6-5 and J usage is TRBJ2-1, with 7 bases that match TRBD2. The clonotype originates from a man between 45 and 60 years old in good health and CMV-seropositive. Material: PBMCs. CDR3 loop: CASRLAGQSYNEQFF. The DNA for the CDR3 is TGTGCCAGCAGATTAGCGGGTCAGTCCTACAATGAGCAGTTCTTC.